This TCR beta chain was identified in a study of blood T cells in healthy people across ages. Findings and caveats of the study: The lack of PBMC sorting stopped any conclusive naive versus antigen-experienced comparison. Nothing was known about donor CMV status, and this possibly confounded expanded clonotype changes.

Germline V gives CDR1 SGHTA, CDR2 FQGNSA. The ends lost 5 bases at V and 6 bases at J; junction bases unmatched: 5. The CDR3 runs to 14 residues. A second PCR of 7 to 11 cycles used a sample-barcoded 5' primer and a J-beta primer mix. TCRdb independently ran MiXCR on the 5' RACE reads; one entry per CDR3 protein. The sample carries about 730,000 distinct CDR3 sequences, approximately 39% recorded once. Comments on this clonotype: The antigen is not known.

The specimen sequenced was blood. This chain joins TRBV7-2 and TRBJ2-4; TRBD1 matches 9 bases. The sequence derives from a woman between 55 and 75 years old in good health. This CDR3 reads CASSPTGGGNIQYF. Here the CDR3 DNA reads TGTGCCAGCAGCCCTACAGGGGGCGGAAACATTCAGTACTTC.